A selection of T cell receptor beta chains follows, all from one sample in a study of shared clonotypes between healthy human individuals. This table comes from immunoSEQ multiplex PCR, and its TCRdb copy is limited to in-frame clones, with some not included. The sample contains 500,000 to 700,000 clones, around 95% of which appear only once. Sequencing used naive CD8+ T cells sorted from blood. All receptors come from a woman aged 25 to 39 in good health. The CDR3 runs from the conserved cysteine through the conserved F or W. A D gene is named only where the DNA matches it firmly. Where a row states a size, it is once, few, many or the class of an expanded clone; other rows omit it.

d_gene: TRBD2; v_gene: TRBV29-1; j_gene: TRBJ2-2; abundance: .; CDR3aa: CSVGTSGSRVGELFF; CDR3nt: TGCAGCGTTGGGACTAGCGGGAGTCGGGTCGGGGAGCTGTTTTTT
d_gene: .; v_gene: TRBV4-2; j_gene: TRBJ2-5; abundance: .; CDR3aa: CASSQDQETQYF; CDR3nt: TGTGCCAGCAGCCAAGACCAAGAGACCCAGTACTTC
d_gene: .; v_gene: TRBV5-8; j_gene: TRBJ1-2; abundance: .; CDR3aa: CASSLGQGDYGYTF; CDR3nt: TGTGCCAGCAGCTTAGGCCAAGGGGACTATGGCTACACCTTC
d_gene: TRBD2; v_gene: TRBV27; j_gene: TRBJ2-5; abundance: .; CDR3aa: CASRLAGGPEEQYF; CDR3nt: TGTGCCAGCAGACTAGCGGGAGGGCCGGAGGAGCAGTACTTC
d_gene: .; v_gene: TRBV13; j_gene: TRBJ2-7; abundance: .; CDR3aa: CASSYAGLTYEQYF; CDR3nt: TGTGCCAGCAGCTACGCGGGACTGACCTACGAGCAGTACTTC
d_gene: TRBD2; v_gene: TRBV7-9; j_gene: TRBJ2-7; abundance: once; CDR3aa: CASTTSSGRANSYEQYF; CDR3nt: TGTGCCAGCACCACTTCTAGCGGGAGAGCAAACTCCTACGAGCAGTACTTC
d_gene: TRBD1; v_gene: TRBV19; j_gene: TRBJ2-7; abundance: .; CDR3aa: CASSIGGGASYEQYF; CDR3nt: TGTGCCAGTAGTATAGGAGGGGGCGCATCCTACGAGCAGTACTTC
d_gene: TRBD2; v_gene: TRBV4-1; j_gene: TRBJ2-1; abundance: few; CDR3aa: CASQVAGGNNEQFF; CDR3nt: TGCGCCAGCCAAGTAGCGGGAGGAAACAATGAGCAGTTCTTC
d_gene: .; v_gene: TRBV29-1; j_gene: TRBJ1-2; abundance: .; CDR3aa: CSVTSWRYGYTF; CDR3nt: TGCAGCGTTACTAGTTGGCGGTATGGCTACACCTTC
d_gene: TRBD1; v_gene: TRBV2; j_gene: TRBJ1-2; abundance: .; CDR3aa: CASEGQNYGYTF; CDR3nt: TGTGCCAGCGAGGGACAGAACTATGGCTACACCTTC
d_gene: .; v_gene: TRBV19; j_gene: TRBJ1-1; abundance: .; CDR3aa: CASSPHREGGTEAFF; CDR3nt: TGTGCCAGTAGTCCGCACAGGGAAGGTGGCACTGAAGCTTTCTTT
d_gene: TRBD1; v_gene: TRBV28; j_gene: TRBJ2-2; abundance: .; CDR3aa: CASLGTANTGELFF; CDR3nt: TGTGCCAGCCTAGGGACAGCGAACACCGGGGAGCTGTTTTTT
d_gene: .; v_gene: TRBV27; j_gene: TRBJ2-7; abundance: once; CDR3aa: CASSFFPGGAYEQYF; CDR3nt: TGTGCCAGCAGTTTTTTCCCAGGGGGGGCCTACGAGCAGTACTTC
d_gene: TRBD2; v_gene: TRBV28; j_gene: TRBJ2-1; abundance: .; CDR3aa: CASSFRFLAGAYNEQFF; CDR3nt: TGTGCCAGCAGTTTTCGTTTCCTAGCGGGAGCCTACAATGAGCAGTTCTTC
d_gene: .; v_gene: TRBV11-2; j_gene: TRBJ2-7; abundance: .; CDR3aa: CASSSRTSPVVIAF; CDR3nt: TGTGCCAGCAGCAGCAGGACGTCCCCGGTTGTCATTGCTTTC